This T cell receptor (beta chain) comes out of a study of T-cell reconstitution after alpha-beta-depleted transplantation in children. Preparing the TCRbeta library involved the use of unique molecular identifiers. Using its own MiXCR run on the PCR reads, TCRdb lists one record per CDR3 protein. The table has a few hundred thousand distinct CDR3 sequences, 25% to 30% seen once; the top ten hold around a third. CDR1 SGHAT and CDR2 FQNNGV come from the germline V gene. This CDR3 comprises 15 residues. The ends were cut back, 4 bases at V and 5 bases at J, with 17 bases in the middle. V is TRBV11-2 and J is TRBJ1-1, with D uncertain. This clonotype was obtained from a boy in the first two years of life with Wiskott-Aldrich syndrome, due to receive a stem cell transplant. The specimen was PBMCs, collected before TCRalphabeta/CD19-depleted stem cell transplant. Here the CDR3 DNA reads TGTGCCAGCAGCTCCCTTTCGAACCCCGGGACTGAAGCTTTCTTT. It translates to CASSSLSNPGTEAFF.